This T cell receptor beta chain was obtained from a study of blood T cell repertoires in COVID-19. The age range of participants was 18 to 89 years, with residence in about two dozen US areas. Participant-reported clinical history was the basis for cohort assignment. Donors of Cohort 3 who recovered were those that had two negative PCRs, clearance, or symptom resolution. V was clipped by 2 bases and J by 5 bases; unmatched bases: 12. This CDR3 is built from 17 residues. The V gene's germline CDR1 is SGDLS and CDR2 YYNGEE. Sequenced by immunoSEQ multiplex PCR; TCRdb stores in-frame clones only, minus some. The repertoire holds about 170,000 clones, with approximately 90% as singletons.

This chain links TRBV9 with TRBJ2-7; 11 bases align to TRBD2. Sequencing was performed on PBMCs or T cells enriched from blood (not recorded which). This receptor was obtained from a woman younger than 30 who had recovered from COVID-19. CDR3 sequence: CASSVDSTSGTSHEQYF. In nucleotides, the CDR3 is TGTGCCAGCAGCGTGGATTCGACTAGCGGGACGTCCCACGAGCAGTACTTC. The full variable domain, completed using reference TRBV9 and TRBJ2-7, is DSGVTQTPKHLITATGQRVTLRCSPRSGDLSVYWYQQSLDQGLQFLIQYYNGEERAKGNILERFSAQQFPDLHSELNLSSLELGDSALYFCASSVDSTSGTSHEQYFGPGTRLTVT.